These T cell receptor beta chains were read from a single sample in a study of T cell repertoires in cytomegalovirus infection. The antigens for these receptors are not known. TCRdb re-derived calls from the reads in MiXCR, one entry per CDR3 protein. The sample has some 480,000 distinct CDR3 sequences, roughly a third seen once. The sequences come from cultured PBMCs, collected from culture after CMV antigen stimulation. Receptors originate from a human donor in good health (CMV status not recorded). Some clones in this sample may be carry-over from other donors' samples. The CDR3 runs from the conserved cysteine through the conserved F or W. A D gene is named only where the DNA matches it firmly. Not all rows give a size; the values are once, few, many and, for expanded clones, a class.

cdr3_nt: TGTGCCAGTAGTATTAGTAGGGGGAGAGCTTTCTTT
cdr3_aa: CASSISRGRAFF
v_call: TRBV19
clone_size: NA
cdr3_length: 12
j_call: TRBJ1-1
d_call: NA

cdr3_nt: TGTGCCAGCAGTTCAGGGTTCCCCCACAATGAGCAGTTCTTC
cdr3_aa: CASSSGFPHNEQFF
v_call: TRBV12-3/TRBV12-4
clone_size: NA
cdr3_length: 14
j_call: TRBJ2-1
d_call: NA

cdr3_nt: TGCGCCAGCAGCCAGAGGGACAGCCGGACTGAGCAGTTCTTC
cdr3_aa: CASSQRDSRTEQFF
v_call: TRBV4-3
clone_size: NA
cdr3_length: 14
j_call: TRBJ2-1
d_call: TRBD1

cdr3_nt: TGTGCCAGCAGCTTAGCGGGACAGCGATACGAGCAGTACTTC
cdr3_aa: CASSLAGQRYEQYF
v_call: TRBV7-9
clone_size: few
cdr3_length: 14
j_call: TRBJ2-7
d_call: TRBD1

cdr3_nt: TGTGCCAGTAGTATTCGATTATTGGACAGGGGGCAAGTTGAAGCTTTCTTT
cdr3_aa: CASSIRLLDRGQVEAFF
v_call: TRBV19
clone_size: NA
cdr3_length: 17
j_call: TRBJ1-1
d_call: TRBD1

cdr3_nt: TGTGCCAGCAGCTTACCGGGACTAGCGGACTCTGGGGCCAACGTCCTGACTTTC
cdr3_aa: CASSLPGLADSGANVLTF
v_call: TRBV7-2
clone_size: many
cdr3_length: 18
j_call: TRBJ2-6
d_call: TRBD2

cdr3_nt: TGTGCCAGCGCTGACCAGGACTACAATGAGCAGTTCTTC
cdr3_aa: CASADQDYNEQFF
v_call: TRBV6-2/TRBV6-3
clone_size: few
cdr3_length: 13
j_call: TRBJ2-1
d_call: NA

cdr3_nt: TGTGCCAGCAGCTCCGCGGCAGGTCAAAAGACCCAGTACTTC
cdr3_aa: CASSSAAGQKTQYF
v_call: TRBV7-2
clone_size: NA
cdr3_length: 14
j_call: TRBJ2-5
d_call: NA

cdr3_nt: TGTGCCAGCAGTTACTCGCCCCGGATAAACGATAGGTCTTTCTTT
cdr3_aa: CASSYSPRINDRSFF
v_call: TRBV6-8
clone_size: few
cdr3_length: 15
j_call: TRBJ1-1
d_call: NA

cdr3_nt: TGTGCCAGCAACCCCCAGGGGGCGAACACCGGGGAGCTGTTTTTT
cdr3_aa: CASNPQGANTGELFF
v_call: TRBV12-3/TRBV12-4
clone_size: NA
cdr3_length: 15
j_call: TRBJ2-2
d_call: TRBD1